One and the same sample provided the 28 T cell receptor beta chains below, sequenced in a study of early T cells in non-severe SARS-CoV-2 infection. A single record per CDR3 protein comes from TCRdb applying MiXCR to the 5' RACE reads. The table includes some 49,000 distinct CDR3 sequences, around 11% detected once. Sequenced sample: whole blood. These receptors were taken from an adult who was a healthcare worker with PCR-confirmed SARS-CoV-2 infection or an uninfected control (not recorded which).

This clonotype was detected a few times. The chain employs TRBV12-3 or TRBV12-4 and TRBJ2-4; 7 bases fit TRBD2. The CDR3 is 13 amino acids. Trimming removed 6 bases from V and 10 bases from J; junction bases left unmatched: 9. CDR3 nucleotide sequence: TGTGCCAGCAGGCCCTGGGACTACCCGATTCAGTACTTC. Its translation: CASRPWDYPIQYF.

This clonotype occurred a few times. The chain has TRBV12-3 or TRBV12-4 and TRBJ1-6; TRBD1 agrees at 10 bases. CDR3 length equals 12 residues. J was trimmed by 14 bases and V by 3 bases; bases with no gene match: 1. CDR3 in DNA: TGTGCCAGCAGTTTGGGACAGGGGACCCTCCACTTT. Translating it yields CASSLGQGTLHF.

This clonotype appeared a few times. The chain uses TRBV12-3 or TRBV12-4 and TRBJ2-5, with 7 bases identical to TRBD2. The trim removed 7 bases at V and 2 bases at J, leaving 10 bases unmatched. This CDR3 has 15 amino acids. The CDR3 is CASTPESGIQETQYF. The CDR3 DNA follows: TGTGCCAGCACTCCGGAGAGCGGGATTCAAGAGACCCAGTACTTC.

This clonotype was observed many times. V gene TRBV9 combines with J gene TRBJ1-1; 11 bases line up with TRBD1. Trimming cost V 4 bases and J 7 bases; bases outside gene matches: 9. Germline CDR1 is SGDLS and CDR2 is YYNGEE. The CDR3 spans 15 residues. The CDR3 is CASSTGQGARDEAFF. The DNA of the CDR3 is TGTGCCAGCAGCACAGGACAGGGGGCGAGGGATGAAGCTTTCTTT. Together with reference TRBV9 and TRBJ1-1, the CDR3 gives the full variable domain: DSGVTQTPKHLITATGQRVTLRCSPRSGDLSVYWYQQSLDQGLQFLIQYYNGEERAKGNILERFSAQQFPDLHSELNLSSLELGDSALYFCASSTGQGARDEAFFGQGTRLTVV.

The chain is built from TRBV7-9 and TRBJ1-3, with D maybe TRBD1 (6 bases). This CDR3 has 13 residues. Germline CDR1 and CDR2: SEHNR and FQNEAQ (reference sequence). As DNA, the CDR3 is TGTGCACGCAGGGGTCTCACGGGAAACACCATATATTTT. Residues: CARRGLTGNTIYF.

This clonotype was recorded a few times. The chain uses TRBV29-1 and TRBJ2-7; maybe TRBD1 (6 bases). From germline, CDR1 is SQVTM and CDR2 ANQGSEA. Trimming left V 4 bases short and J 5 bases short, with 24 bases between. The CDR3 loop spans 16 amino acids. CDR3 amino acids: CSVAGEGTSTSDEQYF. DNA of the CDR3: TGCAGCGTTGCCGGAGAAGGGACATCAACCTCGGACGAGCAGTACTTC.

The V and J genes are TRBV14 and TRBJ2-3; D unclear. The CDR3 consists of 14 residues. Germline CDR1 is SGHDN and CDR2 is FVKESK. V lost 0 bases, J lost 2 bases, and 6 bases lay in between. As DNA, the CDR3 is TGTGCCAGCAGCCAAGACAGTTCCACAGATACGCAGTATTTT. Amino acid sequence: CASSQDSSTDTQYF.

The chain combines TRBV6-5 with TRBJ2-7; no reliable D call. There are 13 residues in the CDR3. Trimming cost V 1 base and J 1 base, with 5 bases left between them. CDR1 MNHEY and CDR2 SVGAGI come from the germline V gene. The CDR3 region has the DNA TGTGCCAGCAGTTACTTGGGTTCCTACGAGCAGTACTTC. Translation gives CASSYLGSYEQYF.

This clonotype was detected only once. CDR3 in DNA: TGTGCCAGCAGCCGCCTATCAGAGAGGGCTAATGAAAAACTGTTTTTT. This translates into CASSRLSERANEKLFF. The chain joins TRBV9 to TRBJ1-4; D not certain. The germline V gene encodes CDR1 SGDLS and CDR2 YYNGEE. The length of the CDR3 is 16 residues. Trimming stripped 4 bases from V and 3 bases from J, with 16 bases between.

The table lists this clonotype with a few counts. The chain has TRBV12-3 or TRBV12-4 and TRBJ2-2; 7 positions match TRBD2. The CDR3 has 14 residues. Trimming cost V 1 base and J 7 bases; bases outside gene matches: 3. In nucleotides, the CDR3 is TGTGCCAGCAGTTTAGAGGGGAGGGGCGGGGAGCTGTTTTTT. Protein sequence: CASSLEGRGGELFF.

For the CDR3, the DNA is TGTGCCAGCATGCGACAGGGGAACATTCAGTACTTC. As protein: CASMRQGNIQYF. The J gene is TRBJ2-4, the V gene TRBV6-2 or TRBV6-3; 8 nucleotides align to TRBD1. CDR1 is MNHEY and CDR2 is SVGEGT in the germline V gene. J was trimmed by 7 bases and V by 7 bases; bases with no gene match: 3. The CDR3 spans 12 residues.

Only a few counts were recorded for this clonotype. The chain joins TRBV5-6 to TRBJ2-1; TRBD2 agrees at 10 bases. The CDR3 has 15 residues. Germline values: CDR1 SGHDT, CDR2 YYEEEE. The J segment lost 4 bases and the V segment lost 4 bases, leaving 5 bases of the junction unmatched. The CDR3 nucleotides are TGTGCCAGCAGCCACACTAGCGGGGTATACAATGAGCAGTTCTTC. It codes for CASSHTSGVYNEQFF.

This clonotype was counted between two and nine times. This rearrangement joins TRBV11-2 to TRBJ2-7; 9 nucleotides line up with TRBD1. V shed 3 bases and J 2 bases; nucleotides not matched to a gene: 8. This CDR3 is built from 16 residues. Germline V gene data show CDR1 as SGHAT and CDR2 as FQNNGV. The CDR3 DNA sequence: TGTGCCAGCAGCTTTGAATCCGGGACAGGGACCTACGAGCAGTACTTC. This sequence encodes CASSFESGTGTYEQYF.

Worth noting for this clonotype: This may be a read error: a much more frequent sequence differs by one nucleotide. The genes are TRBV7-2 and TRBJ2-1; 12 bases map to TRBD1. The CDR3 contains 20 residues. Germline assignment: CDR1 SGHTA and CDR2 FQGNSA. DNA of the CDR3: TGTGCCAGCAGCAAACTGGGACAGGGGGCGATAAAAAGCTCCTACATTGAGCAGTTCTTC. Protein product: CASSKLGQGAIKSSYIEQFF.

In this sample, this clonotype turned up many times. The CDR3 spells CASMTGVHEQYF. The CDR3 DNA reads TGTGCCAGCATGACAGGGGTCCACGAGCAGTACTTC. This chain connects TRBV28 to TRBJ2-7, with 8 bases identical to TRBD1. The CDR3 sequence is 12 residues long. Unmatched junction bases numbered 4, after V lost 7 bases and J lost 5 bases. Germline values: CDR1 MDHEN, CDR2 SYDVKM.

This clonotype was observed a few times. This sequence joins TRBV3-1 and TRBJ2-1; 9 nucleotides match TRBD2. CDR1 LGHDT and CDR2 YNNKEL come from the germline V gene (reference sequence). V shed 3 bases and J 3 bases; nucleotides not matched to a gene: 3. The CDR3 loop spans 15 amino acids. The CDR3 coding sequence is TGTGCCAGCAGCCACTCAGCGGGGGGCTACAATGAGCAGTTCTTC. Protein product: CASSHSAGGYNEQFF.

The chain is built from TRBV5-6 and TRBJ1-5; 7 positions agree with TRBD1. Looked up from germline, CDR1 is SGHDT and CDR2 is YYEEEE. The CDR3 is made up of 13 amino acids. V dropped 5 bases and J dropped 8; count of bases not matched to a gene: 7. CDR3 in DNA: TGTGCCAGCAGTCATGACAGGGTGGAGCCCCAGCATTTT. The encoded protein is CASSHDRVEPQHF.

The chain links TRBV20-1 to TRBJ2-3; D is uncertain. The CDR3 is 13 amino acids. Trimming cost V 3 bases and J 3 bases, with 10 bases left between them. Germline CDR1 and CDR2: DFQATT and SNEGSKA (reference sequence). Here the CDR3 reads CSASPPSTDTQYF. The DNA of the CDR3 is TGCAGTGCTAGCCCTCCCTCTACAGATACGCAGTATTTT.

The chain links TRBV6-2 or TRBV6-3 to TRBJ2-7; D is possibly TRBD1 (5 bases). The V and J ends lost 6 bases and 0 bases respectively, with 9 bases between them. The CDR3 runs 13 residues. Germline CDR1 MNHEY, CDR2 SVGEGT. CDR3 sequence: CASRQDTSYEQYF. For the CDR3, the DNA is TGTGCCAGCAGGCAGGACACCTCCTACGAGCAGTACTTC.

This clonotype was picked up many times. V usage is TRBV9 and J usage is TRBJ2-3, with D perhaps being TRBD1 or TRBD2 (6 bases each). Germline CDR1 reads SGDLS; CDR2 reads YYNGEE. CDR3 length: 14 residues. Between the trimmed V and J ends, which lost 3 bases and 4 bases, there was a span of 12 bases. This CDR3 is CASSEGGAADTQYF. The CDR3 coding sequence is TGTGCCAGCAGCGAGGGGGGCGCAGCAGATACGCAGTATTTT.

This clonotype appeared a few times. This chain uses TRBV5-1 with TRBJ2-6, with 7 bases identical to TRBD1. The V gene's germline CDR1 is SGHRS and CDR2 YFSETQ. The V segment lost 3 bases and the J segment 4 bases; nucleotides outside the gene matches: 22. CDR3 length equals 21 residues. The CDR3: CASSSLPKPGQSATGANVLTF. The CDR3 DNA sequence: TGCGCCAGCAGCTCTCTACCTAAACCGGGACAGTCGGCGACGGGGGCCAACGTCCTGACTTTC.

The rearrangement links TRBV4-1 to TRBJ2-7, with 11 bases that match TRBD1. Germline V gives CDR1 MGHRA, CDR2 YSYEKL. The CDR3 is 16 amino acids. The J segment lost 5 bases and the V segment lost 0 bases, leaving 6 bases of the junction unmatched. The CDR3 loop reads CASSQDVDRGLNEQYF. Here the CDR3 DNA reads TGCGCCAGCAGCCAAGATGTGGACAGGGGGCTAAACGAGCAGTACTTC.

There are many counts of this clonotype. The chain carries TRBV6-5 and TRBJ2-3; 10 bases are shared with TRBD2. The CDR3 is 15 amino acids. The germline V gene has CDR1 MNHEY and CDR2 SVGAGI. Unmatched junction bases numbered 14, after V lost 6 bases and J lost 11 bases. CDR3 in amino acids: CASRRRPLAGEGQYF. The CDR3 bases are TGTGCCAGCAGACGCCGGCCCCTAGCGGGAGAAGGGCAGTATTTT.

The chain joins TRBV2 to TRBJ2-5; TRBD2 aligns across 8 bases. This CDR3 has 16 residues. J gave up 6 bases and V 5 bases, and 14 bases lay outside the gene matches. Germline assignment: CDR1 SNHLY and CDR2 FYNNEI. The CDR3 region has the DNA TGTGCCAGCAGTCCTCTGGCGGCCGGGGGGGCAAAGACCCAGTACTTC. The encoded protein is CASSPLAAGGAKTQYF.

This clonotype was recorded a few times. The chain links TRBV29-1 to TRBJ2-3, with D perhaps being TRBD1 or TRBD2 (5 bases each). The CDR3 is 17 amino acids. Trimming pared 1 base from V and 0 bases from J, leaving 17 bases between. Germline assignment: CDR1 SQVTM and CDR2 ANQGSEA. CDR3 residues: CSVEGGVGLTSTDTQYF. CDR3 sequence (DNA): TGCAGCGTTGAAGGAGGGGTAGGACTGACTAGCACAGATACGCAGTATTTT.

This chain uses TRBV11-2 with TRBJ2-7; 7 nucleotides match TRBD1. With V trimmed by 0 bases and J by 1 base, 3 bases remained unmatched. The CDR3 is 15 residues long. Looked up from germline, CDR1 is SGHAT and CDR2 is FQNNGV. CDR3 nucleotide sequence: TGTGCCAGCAGCTTAGAGGGGACAGTTTCCTACGAGCAGTACTTC. Residues: CASSLEGTVSYEQYF.

The V gene is TRBV5-6, the J gene TRBJ2-7, with D maybe TRBD2 (5 bases). V was clipped by 0 bases and J by 3 bases, with 13 bases between them. The germline gives CDR1 SGHDT, CDR2 YYEEEE. The CDR3 extends over 15 amino acids. DNA of the CDR3: TGTGCCAGCAGCTTGGTGGCGGGCGAATTCTACGAGCAGTACTTC. Amino acids: CASSLVAGEFYEQYF.

The sample holds many counts of this clonotype. This chain uses TRBV20-1 with TRBJ2-3; TRBD2 aligns across 10 bases. This CDR3 is 13 amino acids long. With 7 bases clipped from V and 7 bases from J, the junction kept 8 bases outside the gene matches. Germline V gives CDR1 DFQATT, CDR2 SNEGSKA (reference sequence). Here the CDR3 DNA reads TGCAGTGGGCCAGCGGGAGGGGGGAATACGCAGTATTTT. Encoded protein: CSGPAGGGNTQYF.